One T cell receptor (beta chain) is described in this entry. Antigen unknown. The sample originates from a study of Ad26.COV2.S vaccination and SARS-CoV-2 variants. Findings and caveats of the study: After vaccination, reports described spike-specific CD8+ and CD4+ T cell responses as showing substantial breadth. People who got the vaccine had more spike-specific TCR breadth than people who got placebo. In TCR breadth and depth analyses, total T cell responses may have been underestimated.

The V gene's germline CDR1 is MNHEY and CDR2 SVGAGI. The CDR3 spans 11 residues. V dropped 2 bases and J dropped 7 bases, with 6 bases sitting between them. Assay used: immunoSEQ multiplex PCR; TCRdb lists only in-frame clones, some missing. The table records tens of thousands of clones, approximately 80% of them present only once. This specimen consisted of peripheral blood, obtained after recovery from COVID-19. This TCR derives from a human donor who had recovered from COVID-19. V and J are TRBV6-5 and TRBJ2-7; D unresolved. CDR3: CASSYLWEQYF. In nucleotides, the CDR3 is TGTGCCAGCAGTTACCTTTGGGAGCAGTACTTC.